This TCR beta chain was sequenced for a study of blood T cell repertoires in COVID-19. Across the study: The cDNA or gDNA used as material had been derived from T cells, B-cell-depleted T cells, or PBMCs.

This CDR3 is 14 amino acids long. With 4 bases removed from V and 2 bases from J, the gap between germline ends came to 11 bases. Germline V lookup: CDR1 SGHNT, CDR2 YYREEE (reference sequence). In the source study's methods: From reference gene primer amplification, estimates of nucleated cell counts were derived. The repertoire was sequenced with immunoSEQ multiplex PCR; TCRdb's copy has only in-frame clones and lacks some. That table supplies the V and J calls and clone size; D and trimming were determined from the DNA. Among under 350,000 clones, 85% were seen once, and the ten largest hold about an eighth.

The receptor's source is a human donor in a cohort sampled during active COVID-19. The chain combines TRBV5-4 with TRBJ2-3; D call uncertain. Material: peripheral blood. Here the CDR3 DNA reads TGTGCCAGCAGCCCCCTCATAGACACAGATACGCAGTATTTT. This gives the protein CASSPLIDTDTQYF.